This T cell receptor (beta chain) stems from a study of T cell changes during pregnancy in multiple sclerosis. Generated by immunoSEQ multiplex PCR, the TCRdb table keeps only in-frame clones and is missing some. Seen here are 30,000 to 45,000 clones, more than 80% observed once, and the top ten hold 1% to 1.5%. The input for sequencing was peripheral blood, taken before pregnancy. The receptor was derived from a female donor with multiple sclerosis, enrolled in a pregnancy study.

The CDR3 DNA reads as TGTGCCACCGGGTCGGGAAATGCCTACAATGAGCAGTTCTTC. Its protein is CATGSGNAYNEQFF. The chain carries TRBV7-9 and TRBJ2-1; a possible D gene is TRBD2 (5 bases). The V and J ends lost 10 bases and 2 bases respectively, with 15 bases between them. Per germline, CDR1 SEHNR and CDR2 FQNEAQ (reference sequence). The CDR3 covers 14 residues.